These T cell receptor beta chains were read from a single sample in a study of shared clonotypes between healthy human individuals. Sequencing was performed with immunoSEQ multiplex PCR; in TCRdb, only in-frame clones are kept and a portion is missing. The sample shows around 1.4 million clones, just under 99% of them seen only once. The material sequenced was naive CD4+ T cells sorted from blood. All receptors come from a man aged 25-40 years in good health. Each CDR3 is given with its conserved first and last residue. The D gene is left open where the match is weak. Only some rows state a clone size, as once, few, many or a class for expanded clones.

TRBJ2-1	NA	TRBV10-1	NA	TGCGCCAGCAGTGACTTCAGGGGCGTCGGGAGCTCCTACAATGAGCAGTTCTTC	CASSDFRGVGSSYNEQFF
TRBJ1-5	NA	TRBV10-2	NA	TGCGCCAGCAACCCCAGGGTTAGCAATCAGCCCCAGCATTTT	CASNPRVSNQPQHF
TRBJ2-5	NA	TRBV5-1	TRBD1	TGCGCCAGCGCCCCGGGACAGGGATCCAAAGAGACCCAGTACTTC	CASAPGQGSKETQYF
TRBJ1-3	NA	TRBV21-1	NA	TGTGCCAGCAGCAAAGCGCCCGGTCCCTCTGGAAACACCATATATTTT	CASSKAPGPSGNTIYF
TRBJ2-7	NA	TRBV5-1	NA	TGCGCCAGCAGCTTGGAGACGGGGTTCTACGAGCAGTACTTC	CASSLETGFYEQYF
TRBJ1-4	NA	TRBV5-5	TRBD1	TGTGCCAGCAATAGCCGGGACAGGAATGAAAAACTGTTTTTT	CASNSRDRNEKLFF
TRBJ1-3	NA	TRBV30	NA	TGTGCCTGGGCAAGGAGAATCAGCACCATATATTTT	CAWARRISTIYF
TRBJ2-2	NA	TRBV6-5	NA	TGTGCCAGCAGTTACCTTCTGAGCGGGGAGCTGTTTTTT	CASSYLLSGELFF
TRBJ2-3	once	TRBV30	NA	TGTGCCTGGAGTGTACTCGATTATACGCAGTATTTT	CAWSVLDYTQYF
TRBJ2-7	NA	TRBV19	TRBD1	TGTGCCAGTAGGGTTACAGGGGGAGAGCAGTACTTC	CASRVTGGEQYF